This T cell receptor (beta chain) came from a study of T cell responses to AZD1222 COVID-19 vaccine. Study overall: Analyses pooled second doses at about 4 or about 12 weeks.

TCRdb's table, derived via immunoSEQ multiplex PCR, lists solely in-frame clones and lacks some. This repertoire shows roughly 120,000 clones, 80% to 90% found once; its top ten account for about 7.8%. Germline V CDR1 and CDR2: MNHEY, SMNVEV (reference sequence). The CDR3 covers 16 residues. After removal of 7 bases from V and 0 bases from J, the junction contained 10 bases not matched to a gene. The source of this sequence is an adult in good health. The material sequenced was peripheral blood, taken on day 0 of AZD1222 vaccination. The chain combines TRBV27 with TRBJ1-2; TRBD1 agrees at 8 bases. The CDR3 region is CASKGAGGPANYGYTF. The CDR3 nucleotides are TGTGCCAGCAAAGGGGCAGGGGGCCCAGCTAACTATGGCTACACCTTC.